The rows below give T cell receptor beta chains drawn from one sample of a study of T cell changes during pregnancy in multiple sclerosis. Sequencing used immunoSEQ multiplex PCR; TCRdb keeps in-frame clones, though not all of them. Among 110,000 or so clones listed, approximately 94% were seen once. Sequencing used peripheral blood, obtained before pregnancy. Receptors were obtained from a female donor with multiple sclerosis, enrolled in a pregnancy study. Both conserved end residues are part of each CDR3.

v_gene: TRBV2
j_gene: TRBJ1-5
CDR3aa: CASSGQANQPQHF

v_gene: TRBV15
j_gene: TRBJ1-4
CDR3aa: CATRIDWTGGEKLFF

v_gene: TRBV6-5
j_gene: TRBJ2-3
CDR3aa: CASKRELTDTQYF

v_gene: TRBV19
j_gene: TRBJ2-6
CDR3aa: CASSPGGSGANVLTF

v_gene: TRBV7-3
j_gene: TRBJ2-3
CDR3aa: CASSLSGGLGTDTQYF

v_gene: TRBV10-2
j_gene: TRBJ2-3
CDR3aa: CASSRVGGGPTDTQYF

v_gene: TRBV7-3
j_gene: TRBJ2-2
CDR3aa: CASSLMGQGFNRNTGELFF

v_gene: TRBV18
j_gene: TRBJ2-2
CDR3aa: CASSPPRSNTGELFF

v_gene: TRBV27
j_gene: TRBJ2-7
CDR3aa: CASSLQQGYEQYF

v_gene: TRBV29-1
j_gene: TRBJ1-2
CDR3aa: CSVDRQNYGYTF

v_gene: TRBV11-2
j_gene: TRBJ1-1
CDR3aa: CASSFRGGTYTNTEAFF

v_gene: TRBV9
j_gene: TRBJ2-3
CDR3aa: CASSPYFGQGGPTDTQYF

v_gene: TRBV14
j_gene: TRBJ2-1
CDR3aa: CASSQTEPSGSGEQFF

v_gene: TRBV27
j_gene: TRBJ2-1
CDR3aa: CASKRLAGVNEQFF

v_gene: TRBV29-1
j_gene: TRBJ1-1
CDR3aa: CSVQHLEAFF

v_gene: TRBV30
j_gene: TRBJ1-6
CDR3aa: CALTTGQGGNSPLHF

v_gene: TRBV6-5
j_gene: TRBJ1-1
CDR3aa: CASRQGVTEAFF

v_gene: TRBV9
j_gene: TRBJ2-5
CDR3aa: CASSRDRGVETQYF

v_gene: TRBV10-2
j_gene: TRBJ2-7
CDR3aa: CASSETGLAGVSSYEQYF

v_gene: TRBV5-4
j_gene: TRBJ2-5
CDR3aa: CASSLDRQETQYF

v_gene: TRBV7-2
j_gene: TRBJ2-1
CDR3aa: CASSPQERGAPQEQFF

v_gene: TRBV5-1
j_gene: TRBJ2-7
CDR3aa: CASSLGGYEQYF

v_gene: TRBV11-2
j_gene: TRBJ2-1
CDR3aa: CASILTSGRNEQFF

v_gene: TRBV30
j_gene: TRBJ1-5
CDR3aa: CAWAPAGGQPQHF

v_gene: TRBV7-2
j_gene: TRBJ2-5
CDR3aa: CASSGHPIGTGSETQYF

v_gene: TRBV10-3
j_gene: TRBJ2-5
CDR3aa: CAISESEQEGVRTQYF

v_gene: TRBV5-1
j_gene: TRBJ2-1
CDR3aa: CASSLRASGGASYNEQFF

v_gene: TRBV11-2
j_gene: TRBJ1-2
CDR3aa: CASSPAGQGTYGYTF

v_gene: TRBV2
j_gene: TRBJ1-1
CDR3aa: CASAADRPENTEAFF

v_gene: TRBV7-7
j_gene: TRBJ2-5
CDR3aa: CASSLDRGQETQYF

v_gene: TRBV2
j_gene: TRBJ2-1
CDR3aa: CASTLAGGDNEQFF

v_gene: TRBV5-4
j_gene: TRBJ1-1
CDR3aa: CASSGSGLAAEAFF

v_gene: TRBV19
j_gene: TRBJ2-2
CDR3aa: CASSGTRNTGELFF

v_gene: TRBV4-2
j_gene: TRBJ2-1
CDR3aa: CASSQGAGPYNEQFF

v_gene: TRBV18
j_gene: TRBJ2-3
CDR3aa: CASSPRRGGADTQYF